These T cell receptor beta chains were read from a single sample in a study of OX40 agonist ivuxolimab in advanced cancers. Here immunoSEQ multiplex PCR was the method, and the copy in TCRdb shows in-frame clones only, minus some. The sample holds tens of thousands of clones, 80% to 90% seen once. Sequencing was performed on CD4+ or CD8+ T cells sorted from blood, taken in a trial of the OX40 agonist ivuxolimab. These receptors were taken from an adult with an advanced solid tumor such as melanoma, head and neck, liver or kidney cancer. CDR3s include the opening cysteine and the closing phenylalanine or tryptophan. D genes are given only for firm matches. Part of the rows lack a size; the others show once, few, many or a class for expanded clones.

j_gene	v_gene	len	d_gene	abundance	CDR3nt	CDR3aa
TRBJ1-4	TRBV19	15	NA	NA	TGTGCCAGTAGTAAGTTGACGAACGCAAATGAAAAACTGTTTTTT	CASSKLTNANEKLFF
TRBJ2-5	TRBV5-6	16	TRBD1	NA	TGTGCCAGCAGCTTGGGTTGGACAGGGGGCCAAGAGACCCAGTACTTC	CASSLGWTGGQETQYF
TRBJ2-5	TRBV27	16	NA	once	TGTGCCAGCAGTTTAAAGTTTGGGACTCCCCAAGAGACCCAGTACTTC	CASSLKFGTPQETQYF
TRBJ2-1	TRBV18	16	TRBD1	NA	TGTGCCAGCTCAGCTTACAGGGGGCAGCTTCGCAATGAGCAGTTCTTC	CASSAYRGQLRNEQFF
TRBJ2-3	TRBV19	15	TRBD2	NA	TGTGCCAGTAGTGAGCCGGGGGGAAGCACAGATACGCAGTATTTT	CASSEPGGSTDTQYF
TRBJ1-2	TRBV19	11	NA	NA	TGTGCCAGTAGTATAGCTAGTGGCTACACCTTC	CASSIASGYTF
TRBJ2-5	TRBV11-1	15	NA	NA	TGTGCCAGCAGCTTGTTTTCCACCCTCCAAGAGACCCAGTACTTC	CASSLFSTLQETQYF
TRBJ1-6	TRBV9	14	NA	NA	TGTGCCAGCAGCGTAGGAACAGCGAATTCACCCCTCCACTTT	CASSVGTANSPLHF
TRBJ2-5	TRBV6-6	15	TRBD1	NA	TGTGCCAGCAATTCCCGGGACAGGGCGCAAGAGACCCAGTACTTC	CASNSRDRAQETQYF
TRBJ2-7	TRBV12-1	19	NA	NA	TGTGCCAGCAGCTTTGCGCACCCCGGTGCTAGCGGGAGGCCCTACGAGCAGTACTTC	CASSFAHPGASGRPYEQYF
TRBJ1-1	TRBV6-5	13	NA	NA	TGTGCCAGCAGTTGGACAGAATCCACTGAAGCTTTCTTT	CASSWTESTEAFF
TRBJ2-5	TRBV7-8	17	NA	NA	TGTGCCAGCAGCCCCCCGCCCACCCGCGGAAGGCAAGAGACCCAGTACTTC	CASSPPPTRGRQETQYF
TRBJ2-5	TRBV28	14	NA	NA	TGTGCCAGCAGTGAGACTAGGGCACAAGAGACCCAGTACTTC	CASSETRAQETQYF
TRBJ1-2	TRBV5-4	11	NA	NA	TGTGCCAGCAGCCCCGGGGAGGTCTACACCTTC	CASSPGEVYTF
TRBJ2-7	TRBV6-5	15	NA	once	TGTGCCAGCAGTTCGAACAGCCATAGCTCCTACGAGCAGTACTTC	CASSSNSHSSYEQYF
TRBJ1-5	TRBV27	13	NA	medium-sized	TGTGCCAGCAGTTGGAACAAGGAGCAGCCCCAGCATTTT	CASSWNKEQPQHF
TRBJ2-7	TRBV7-8	14	TRBD1	NA	TGTGCCAGCAGCCTAGGACAGGTAGATTACGAGCAGTACTTC	CASSLGQVDYEQYF
TRBJ2-2	TRBV27	17	NA	NA	TGTGCCAGCAGTTTTTGGACGGCACAGGGTGGCACCGGGGAGCTGTTTTTT	CASSFWTAQGGTGELFF
TRBJ1-2	TRBV6-4	12	NA	few	TGTGCCAGCAGTGAGGGGGGCTATGGCTACACCTTC	CASSEGGYGYTF
TRBJ2-7	TRBV20-1	11	NA	NA	TGCAGTGCCCCCAGAGGCTACGAGCAGTACTTC	CSAPRGYEQYF
TRBJ2-7	TRBV6-6	13	NA	NA	TGTGCCAGCAGTTACGAGCGGGCCTACGAGCAGTACTTC	CASSYERAYEQYF
TRBJ2-3	TRBV9	19	NA	NA	TGTGCCAGCAGCGTAGCGGGGACAGCGAGGGAGGGCCGCACAGATACGCAGTATTTT	CASSVAGTAREGRTDTQYF
TRBJ2-3	TRBV2	15	NA	NA	TGTGCCAGCAGTGAAACCCAGGTTGGGAGGCATACGCAGTATTTT	CASSETQVGRHTQYF
TRBJ1-2	TRBV6-6	14	TRBD1	once	TGTGCCAGCAGACGGACAGGCCAACACTATGGCTACACCTTC	CASRRTGQHYGYTF
TRBJ2-7	TRBV7-3	14	NA	NA	TGTGCCAGCAGCCCCCGGACCGGGTCCTACGAGCAGTACTTC	CASSPRTGSYEQYF
TRBJ2-2	TRBV6-1	15	NA	NA	TGTGCCAGCAGTGAAGCGCTTCGTATCACCGGGGAGCTGTTTTTT	CASSEALRITGELFF
TRBJ2-7	TRBV5-1	16	NA	NA	TGCGCCAGCAGCTTGGGAACAGGGTCGGTGGGGTACGAGCAGTACTTC	CASSLGTGSVGYEQYF
TRBJ2-3	TRBV5-6	11	NA	NA	TGTGCCAGCAGCCAGACAGATACGCAGTATTTT	CASSQTDTQYF
TRBJ2-2	TRBV5-4	16	TRBD2	NA	TGTGCCAGCAGCTTGGGCGGGGGGAGGAACACCGGGGAGCTGTTTTTT	CASSLGGGRNTGELFF
TRBJ2-2	TRBV7-2	17	NA	NA	TGTGCCAGCAGCTTATCCTGGGGGGACGCGAACACCGGGGAGCTGTTTTTT	CASSLSWGDANTGELFF
TRBJ2-1	TRBV4-1	17	NA	NA	TGCGCCAGCAGCCAAAGATGGGGACCAAAACTTAACAATGAGCAGTTCTTC	CASSQRWGPKLNNEQFF
TRBJ1-5	TRBV5-6	14	NA	NA	TGTGCCAGCAGCCTTGCAGGTTCAATTCAGCCCCAGCATTTT	CASSLAGSIQPQHF
TRBJ2-5	TRBV7-3	13	NA	NA	TGTGCCAGCAGCTTGGCCGTCCAAGAGACCCAGTACTTC	CASSLAVQETQYF
TRBJ1-4	TRBV5-1	15	TRBD1	NA	TGCGCCAGCAGCTTCGGACAGGCGACAAGCGAAAAACTGTTTTTT	CASSFGQATSEKLFF
TRBJ2-7	TRBV5-6	15	TRBD1	NA	TGTGCCAGCAGCCTCTGGACAGGGCAATCCTACGAGCAGTACTTC	CASSLWTGQSYEQYF
TRBJ2-7	TRBV19	14	NA	NA	TGTGCCAGTAGTAGAGACTCGAGCTCCTACGAGCAGTACTTC	CASSRDSSSYEQYF
TRBJ2-7	TRBV11-2	13	NA	few	TGTGCCAGCAGCACGGGACTGGCCTACGAGCAGTACTTC	CASSTGLAYEQYF
TRBJ2-1	TRBV7-8	13	TRBD2	few	TGTGCCAGCAGCTTACGACTAGCTCCTGAGCAGTTCTTC	CASSLRLAPEQFF
TRBJ2-3	TRBV9	15	NA	NA	TGTGCCAGCAGCGTAGAGCTGGGAGGCACAGATACGCAGTATTTT	CASSVELGGTDTQYF
TRBJ1-1	TRBV6-1	13	NA	NA	TGTGCCAGCAGTCGGACGGCGAACACTGAAGCTTTCTTT	CASSRTANTEAFF
TRBJ2-3	TRBV4-1	14	NA	few	TGCGCCAGCAGCCAAGATAGGAACACAGATACGCAGTATTTT	CASSQDRNTDTQYF
TRBJ2-7	TRBV28	14	NA	NA	TGTGCCAGCTCCCTGCACCTAGCGACCTACGAGCAGTACTTC	CASSLHLATYEQYF
TRBJ1-1	TRBV11-2	14	NA	NA	TGTGCCAGCAGCTTAGGATCCCAGGGCACTGAAGCTTTCTTT	CASSLGSQGTEAFF
TRBJ2-3	TRBV5-1	15	TRBD2	NA	TGCGCCAGCAGTTTTATAGCGGGGAGCACAGATACGCAGTATTTT	CASSFIAGSTDTQYF
TRBJ1-6	TRBV6-5	14	NA	few	TGTGCCAGCAGTTACGGGGCCAATAATTCACCCCTCCACTTT	CASSYGANNSPLHF
TRBJ1-1	TRBV5-1	14	NA	NA	TGCGCCAGCAGCTTGACAGGGACGAACACTGAAGCTTTCTTT	CASSLTGTNTEAFF
TRBJ1-5	TRBV5-1	13	NA	few	TGCGCCAGCAGCTTGGTACCAGGTCAGCCCCAGCATTTT	CASSLVPGQPQHF
TRBJ2-3	TRBV27	13	NA	NA	TGTGCCAGCAGACGGCTCGGATCAGATACGCAGTATTTT	CASRRLGSDTQYF
TRBJ1-4	TRBV6-5	15	TRBD1	NA	TGTGCCAGCAGTTACTCAGGGACAGGAAACGAAAAACTGTTTTTT	CASSYSGTGNEKLFF
TRBJ1-2	TRBV4-1	15	NA	NA	TGCGCCAGCAGCCAACTTCGGGACGCTGTCGGGGGCTACACCTTC	CASSQLRDAVGGYTF
TRBJ2-1	TRBV5-4	15	TRBD2	NA	TGTGCCAGCAGCTTATCTAGCGGGACCTACAATGAGCAGTTCTTC	CASSLSSGTYNEQFF